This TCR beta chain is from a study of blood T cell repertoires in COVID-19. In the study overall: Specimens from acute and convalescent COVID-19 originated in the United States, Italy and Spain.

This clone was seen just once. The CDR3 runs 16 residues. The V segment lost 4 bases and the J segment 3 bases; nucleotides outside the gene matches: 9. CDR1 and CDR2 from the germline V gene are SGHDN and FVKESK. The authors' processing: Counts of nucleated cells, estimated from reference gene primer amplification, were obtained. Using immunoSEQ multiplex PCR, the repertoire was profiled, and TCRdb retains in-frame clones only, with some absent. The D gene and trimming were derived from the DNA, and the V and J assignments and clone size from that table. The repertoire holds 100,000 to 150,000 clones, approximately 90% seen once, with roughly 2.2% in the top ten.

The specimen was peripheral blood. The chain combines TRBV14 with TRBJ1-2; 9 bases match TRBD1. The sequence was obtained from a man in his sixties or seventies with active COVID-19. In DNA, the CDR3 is TGTGCCAGCAGCCCTGAACGCGGGACAGGGTACTATGGCTACACCTTC. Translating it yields CASSPERGTGYYGYTF.